This T cell receptor (beta chain) was retrieved from a study of shared clonotypes between healthy human individuals. Study-wide points: All-four-donor shared clonotypes had higher generation probabilities than non-shared clonotypes did.

Donors were Caucasian adults residing in Nashville, Tennessee, USA. V was shortened by 4 bases and J by 9 bases, with 11 bases between the two germline ends. This CDR3 region has 12 residues. Germline CDR1 SGHRS, CDR2 YFSETQ. With respect to this clone: Antigen unknown.

The authors ran the assay at deep level. Some clones are missing from TCRdb's copy, which holds only in-frame ones; the method was immunoSEQ multiplex PCR. Here the sample spans 1 million to 1.3 million clones, around 78% being singletons. The sequence derives from a man aged 18 to 29 in good health. Some clones in this sample may be carry-over from other donors' samples. The sequencing sample was made of memory CD4+ T cells from PBMCs. Indicated subset: CD45RA-negative fraction. This chain uses TRBV5-1 with TRBJ2-1, with D unresolved. CDR3 residues: CASSPHAGEQFF. Written as DNA, the CDR3 is TGCGCCAGCAGCCCCCACGCTGGTGAGCAGTTCTTC. The full variable domain, with the rest looked up from reference TRBV5-1 and TRBJ2-1, is KAGVTQTPRYLIKTRGQQVTLSCSPISGHRSVSWYQQTPGQGLQFLFEYFSETQRNKGNFPGRFSGRQFSNSRSEMNVSTLELGDSALYLCASSPHAGEQFFGPGTRLTVL.